The clone carrying this T cell receptor beta chain turned up a few times. The data derive from a study of T cell repertoires in cytomegalovirus infection. A single record per CDR3 protein comes from TCRdb applying MiXCR to the reads. The profile shows approximately 250,000 distinct CDR3 sequences, less than 9.5% of them singletons. Material for sequencing was PBMCs. The receptor was isolated from a human donor in good health (CMV status not recorded). Some clones in this sample may be carry-over from other donors' samples.

The CDR3 protein is CASSQGLTDTQYF. The CDR3 nucleotides read TGCGCCAGCAGTCAGGGGTTGACAGATACGCAGTATTTT. The rearrangement links TRBV5-1 to TRBJ2-3; maybe TRBD1 (6 bases). This CDR3 spans 13 amino acids. CDR1 and CDR2 from the germline V gene are SGHRS and YFSETQ. Trimming removed 5 bases from V and 3 bases from J, with 10 bases in between.